The 18 T cell receptor beta chains below were found in one sample sequenced in a study of cytomegalovirus exposure and HLA in healthy donors. Amplification used 60 Vbeta primers and 13 Jbeta primers. The protocol was immunoSEQ multiplex PCR, while the TCRdb copy is restricted to in-frame clones and leaves out a portion. The sample holds 150,000 to 170,000 clones, around 80% seen once. The material sequenced was PBMCs. Receptor source: a woman in her thirties or forties in good health and CMV-seronegative.

The chain uses TRBV6-4 and TRBJ2-1, with a possible D match to TRBD1 (6 bases). Germline lookup yields CDR1 MRHNA and CDR2 SNTAGT. V was cut by 3 bases and J by 5 bases, with 8 bases left in between. This CDR3 contains 13 residues. In DNA form, the CDR3 reads TGTGCCAGCAGTGAGGGGGCGCACAATGAGCAGTTCTTC. It translates to CASSEGAHNEQFF.

The J gene is TRBJ1-5, the V gene TRBV6-4, with a weak D call TRBD1 (5 bases). CDR3 length: 13 amino acids. Per germline, CDR1 MRHNA and CDR2 SNTAGT. V gave up 3 bases and J gave up 5 bases, with 8 bases separating them. Here the CDR3 reads CASSEQGDQPQHF. The CDR3 bases are TGTGCCAGCAGTGAACAAGGGGATCAGCCCCAGCATTTT.

This chain joins TRBV5-1 and TRBJ2-5; 7 bases are shared with TRBD1. Germline V gene data show CDR1 as SGHRS and CDR2 as YFSETQ. The CDR3 totals 14 residues. The trim removed 0 bases at V and 4 bases at J, leaving 3 bases unmatched. The chain's CDR3 is CASSLGKGAETQYF. The CDR3 DNA follows: TGCGCCAGCAGCTTGGGGAAGGGGGCAGAGACCCAGTACTTC.

This chain joins TRBV28 and TRBJ2-1; 7 bases fit TRBD2. The CDR3 loop spans 15 amino acids. Losses at the gene ends were 5 bases for V and 6 bases for J; bases not matched to a gene: 10. Looked up from germline, CDR1 is MDHEN and CDR2 is SYDVKM. As DNA, the CDR3 is TGTGCCAGCAGTCCGGGGGGACGGACGAGCAATGAGCAGTTCTTC. This codes for CASSPGGRTSNEQFF.

The chain employs TRBV10-3 and TRBJ1-1; 9 nucleotides align to TRBD1. Germline lookup yields CDR1 ENHRY and CDR2 SYGVKD. This CDR3 spans 14 amino acids. V dropped 8 bases and J dropped 6; count of bases not matched to a gene: 10. In nucleotides, the CDR3 is TGTGCCATCTCCGCCGGGACAGGGTGCGCTGAAGCTTTCTTT. Translated: CAISAGTGCAEAFF.

The chain carries TRBV10-3 and TRBJ2-5; 8 nucleotides agree with TRBD1. With V trimmed by 6 bases and J by 5 bases, 2 bases remained unmatched. From germline, CDR1 is ENHRY and CDR2 SYGVKD. CDR3 length equals 12 residues. Written as DNA, the CDR3 is TGTGCCATCAGGGACAGGGTGGAGACCCAGTACTTC. Its translation is CAIRDRVETQYF.

This chain joins TRBV27 and TRBJ1-2; 7 nucleotides align to TRBD1. The CDR3 contains 14 residues. Looked up from germline, CDR1 is MNHEY and CDR2 is SMNVEV (reference sequence). V was pared by 5 bases and J by 6 bases, with 9 bases of the junction left unmatched. The CDR3 DNA follows: TGTGCCAGCAGTCCCGAGACAGGGATCCATGGCTACACCTTC. Protein: CASSPETGIHGYTF.

The V call is TRBV30, the J call TRBJ1-5; no definite D call. Germline values: CDR1 GTSNPN, CDR2 SVGIG (reference sequence). Trimming pared 2 bases from V and 0 bases from J, leaving 8 bases between. The CDR3 has 14 residues. The CDR3 sequence: CAWSPSYSNQPQHF. The CDR3 bases are TGTGCCTGGAGTCCGAGTTATAGCAATCAGCCCCAGCATTTT. Full variable domain (remainder filled in from reference TRBV30 and TRBJ1-5): SQTIHQWPATLVQPVGSPLSLECTVEGTSNPNLYWYRQAAGRGLQLLFYSVGIGQISSEVPQNLSASRPQDRQFILSSKKLLLSDSGFYLCAWSPSYSNQPQHFGDGTRLSIL.

The chain recombines TRBV7-9 with TRBJ1-2; D is perhaps TRBD1 (5 bases). Trimming shortened V by 7 bases and J by 7 bases, and 25 bases separated the two germline ends. Germline values: CDR1 SEHNR, CDR2 FQNEAQ (reference sequence). CDR3 size: 16 residues. CDR3: CASNKGEVRITAGYTF. The CDR3 DNA reads TGTGCCAGCAACAAAGGGGAGGTTCGAATAACCGCTGGCTACACCTTC.

The rearrangement links TRBV19 to TRBJ1-4; D remains ambiguous. From germline, CDR1 is LNHDA and CDR2 SQIVND (reference sequence). The CDR3 length is 12 residues. V lost 5 bases, J lost 6 bases, and 7 bases lay in between. The CDR3 loop is CASSPPDEKLFF. Here the CDR3 DNA reads TGTGCCAGTAGTCCGCCGGATGAAAAACTGTTTTTT.

The sample holds one count of this clone. The V gene is TRBV4-1, the J gene TRBJ2-7; 11 bases agree with TRBD2. J lost 3 bases, V lost 3 bases, and 4 bases had no gene match. Germline V CDR1 and CDR2: MGHRA, YSYEKL. The length of the CDR3 is 15 residues. The CDR3 DNA follows: TGCGCCAGCAGCCAGGGGACTAGCGGAAACTACGAGCAGTACTTC. Translating it yields CASSQGTSGNYEQYF.

CDR3 nucleotides: TGTGCCAGCAGACTCATGAACAGGGACCTAACTGAAGCTTTCTTT. Translated: CASRLMNRDLTEAFF. The chain employs TRBV27 and TRBJ1-1; D is possibly TRBD1 (6 bases). The CDR3 consists of 15 residues. Trimming cost V 6 bases and J 5 bases, with 19 bases left between them. CDR1 is MNHEY and CDR2 is SMNVEV in the germline V gene (reference sequence).

This clone was recorded a few times. This chain uses TRBV21-1 with TRBJ1-3; the table's TRBD1 call for D was not verified on the DNA. TRBV21-1 is flagged as a pseudogene. This CDR3 has 18 residues. CDR3 protein: CASSSWDRDPLVGNTIYF. DNA of the CDR3: TGTGCCAGCAGCTCATGGGACAGGGACCCGCTGGTTGGAAACACCATATATTTT.

CDR3: CASSLGKNTEAFF. CDR3 nucleotides: TGTGCCAGCAGCTTAGGTAAGAACACTGAAGCTTTCTTT. The chain joins TRBV11-3 to TRBJ1-1; no clear D gene. The germline gives CDR1 SGHNT, CDR2 YENEEA. V gave up 1 base and J gave up 1 base, with 4 bases separating them. The CDR3 has 13 amino acids.

The chain is built from TRBV7-9 and TRBJ2-3; the D gene is possibly TRBD1 (7 bases). V was trimmed by 5 bases and J by 1 base, leaving 16 bases between them. Germline assignment: CDR1 SEHNR and CDR2 FQNEAQ (reference sequence). This CDR3 is 16 amino acids long. CDR3 nucleotide sequence: TGTGCCAGCAGCCCTAACGGCGGGACAGGCACAGATACGCAGTATTTT. Translated, it gives CASSPNGGTGTDTQYF.

This clone was observed once. The rearrangement links TRBV6-4 to TRBJ2-7; a possible D gene is TRBD1 (5 bases). The CDR3 consists of 11 residues. V gave up 10 bases and J gave up 5 bases, with 12 bases separating them. CDR1 is MRHNA, CDR2 SNTAGT, per germline. CDR3 protein: CATQGYHEQYF. The CDR3 DNA reads TGTGCCACGCAGGGTTACCACGAGCAGTACTTC.

The J gene is TRBJ2-2, the V gene TRBV7-6; D possibly corresponds to TRBD1 (6 bases). Deletions cut 2 bases from V and 5 bases from J, with 12 bases between. The V gene's germline CDR1 is SGHVS and CDR2 FNYEAQ. The CDR3 length is 15 residues. CDR3 protein: CASSLKGVGTGELFF. In nucleotides, the CDR3 is TGTGCCAGCAGCTTAAAGGGGGTAGGGACCGGGGAGCTGTTTTTT.

The V and J genes are TRBV5-1 and TRBJ2-5; 9 bases line up with TRBD1. V was pared by 3 bases and J by 5 bases, with 8 bases of the junction left unmatched. From germline, CDR1 is SGHRS and CDR2 YFSETQ. The CDR3 runs to 15 residues. CDR3 DNA: TGCGCCAGCAGCTCCAGGGGACAGGGTGGCGAGACCCAGTACTTC. Protein product: CASSSRGQGGETQYF.